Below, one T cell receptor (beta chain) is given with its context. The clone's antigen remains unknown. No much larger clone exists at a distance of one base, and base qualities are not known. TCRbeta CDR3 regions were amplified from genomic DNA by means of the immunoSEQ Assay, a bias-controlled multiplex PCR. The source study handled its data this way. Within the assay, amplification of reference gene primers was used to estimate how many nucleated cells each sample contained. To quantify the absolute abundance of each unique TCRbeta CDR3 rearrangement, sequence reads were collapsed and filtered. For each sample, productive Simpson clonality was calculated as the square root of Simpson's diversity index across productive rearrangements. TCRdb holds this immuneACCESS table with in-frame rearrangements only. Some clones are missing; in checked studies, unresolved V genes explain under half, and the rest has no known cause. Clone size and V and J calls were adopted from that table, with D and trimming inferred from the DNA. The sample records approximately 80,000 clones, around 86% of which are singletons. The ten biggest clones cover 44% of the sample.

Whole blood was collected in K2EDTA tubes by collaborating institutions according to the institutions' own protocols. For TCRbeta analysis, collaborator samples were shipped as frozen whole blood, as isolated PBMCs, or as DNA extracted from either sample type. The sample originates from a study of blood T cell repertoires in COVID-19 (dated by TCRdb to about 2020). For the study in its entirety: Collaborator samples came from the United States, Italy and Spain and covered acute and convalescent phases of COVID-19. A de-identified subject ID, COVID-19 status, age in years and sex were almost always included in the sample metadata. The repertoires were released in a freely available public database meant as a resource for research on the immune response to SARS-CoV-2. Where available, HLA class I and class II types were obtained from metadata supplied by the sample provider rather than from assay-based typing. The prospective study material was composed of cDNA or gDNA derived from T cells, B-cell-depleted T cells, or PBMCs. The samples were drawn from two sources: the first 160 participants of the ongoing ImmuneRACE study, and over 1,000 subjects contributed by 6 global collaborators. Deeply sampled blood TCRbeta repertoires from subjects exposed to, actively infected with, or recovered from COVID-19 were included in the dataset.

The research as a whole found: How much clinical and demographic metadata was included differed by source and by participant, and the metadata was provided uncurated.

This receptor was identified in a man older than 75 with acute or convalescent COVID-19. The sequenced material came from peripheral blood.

The CDR3: CASSLRGNYGYTF. The bases are TGTGCCAGCAGTTTAAGGGGGAACTATGGCTACACCTTC. The chain is assembled from TRBV12-3 or TRBV12-4 and TRBJ1-2; a weak D assignment points to TRBD1 (6 bases agree). V loses 2 bases, J loses 2 bases, and the germline ends lie 6 bases apart. Reading from cysteine to phenylalanine, the CDR3 counts 13 amino acids. CDR3 DNA only is kept here, 39 bases in frame from base 1.